The clone carrying this T cell receptor (beta chain) appeared a single time. Its matching antigen is unknown. This entry comes from a study of PD-1 blockade in classical Hodgkin lymphoma. Study-level information: A 3 mg/kg intravenous dose of nivolumab was received by patients every 2 weeks.

Libraries were prepared by immunoSEQ multiplex PCR; TCRdb keeps only in-frame clonotypes and omits some of them. This sample carries roughly 100,000 clones, about three quarters of them seen once, and the ten largest clones take roughly 9.4%. The sample's time point: cycle 4 day 1 (C4D1), after 6 weeks of nivolumab. There was relapse after autologous stem cell transplantation in every patient, and there was variation in brentuximab vedotin exposure. Study conclusions and caveats: There was a significant rise in CD4+ TCR diversity by C4D1, with no such rise for CD8+.

The CDR3 extends over 15 amino acids. Germline V gene sequence: CDR1 SGHVS, CDR2 FQNEAQ. Trimming left V 4 bases short and J 0 bases short, with 13 bases between. The receptor's source is a human donor with classical Hodgkin lymphoma. Sequences were derived from peripheral blood mononuclear cells (PBMCs), sampled before the fourth cycle of nivolumab. The V and J genes are TRBV7-8 and TRBJ2-7, with a possible D match to TRBD1 (6 bases). CDR3 in amino acids: CASSYAGTPSYEQYF. CDR3 sequence (DNA): TGTGCCAGCAGCTACGCCGGGACACCCTCCTACGAGCAGTACTTC.